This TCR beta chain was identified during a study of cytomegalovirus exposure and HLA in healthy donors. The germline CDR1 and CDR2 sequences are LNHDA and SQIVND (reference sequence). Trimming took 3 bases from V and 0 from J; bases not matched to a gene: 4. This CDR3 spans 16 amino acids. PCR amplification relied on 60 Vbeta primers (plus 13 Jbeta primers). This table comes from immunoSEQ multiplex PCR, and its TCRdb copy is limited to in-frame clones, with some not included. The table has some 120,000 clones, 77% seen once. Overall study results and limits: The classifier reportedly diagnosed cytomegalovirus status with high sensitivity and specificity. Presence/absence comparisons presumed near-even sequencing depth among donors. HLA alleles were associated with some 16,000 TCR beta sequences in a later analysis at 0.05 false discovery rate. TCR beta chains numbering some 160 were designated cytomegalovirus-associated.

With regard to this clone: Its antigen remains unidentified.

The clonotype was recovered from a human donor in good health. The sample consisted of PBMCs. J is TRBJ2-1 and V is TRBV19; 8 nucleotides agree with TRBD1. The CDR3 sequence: CASSIWGTGSYNEQFF. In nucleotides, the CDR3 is TGTGCCAGTAGTATTTGGGGGACAGGCTCCTACAATGAGCAGTTCTTC.